The 20 T cell receptor beta chains presented below share a single source sample, sequenced in a study of blood T cells in healthy people across ages. With a J-beta primer mix and a sample-barcoded 5' primer, a second PCR ran about 6 to 11 cycles. Each CDR3 protein gets one entry after TCRdb re-called the 5' RACE reads with MiXCR. Among fewer than 900,000 distinct CDR3 sequences, roughly 34% were seen once, and the ten largest hold 13%. Source material: blood. These receptors all come from a young man in good health.

Many counts were recorded for this clonotype. This chain joins TRBV12-3 or TRBV12-4 and TRBJ1-1; D remains ambiguous. Deletions cut 8 bases from V and 6 bases from J, with 13 bases between. The length of the CDR3 is 12 residues. CDR3 residues: CASCWSEAEAFF. The CDR3 DNA is TGTGCCAGCTGTTGGTCCGAGGCTGAAGCTTTCTTT.

This clonotype was seen repeatedly, ten times or more. The chain carries TRBV12-3 or TRBV12-4 and TRBJ2-7; 8 positions match TRBD2. This CDR3 is 20 amino acids long. With V trimmed by 5 bases and J by 1 base, 22 bases remained unmatched. CDR3 loop: CASSLRTGTDLAGGSYEQYF. The CDR3, as DNA: TGTGCCAGCAGTCTACGAACGGGGACCGACCTAGCGGGCGGTTCCTACGAGCAGTACTTC.

This clonotype was recorded a few times. The chain employs TRBV6-1 and TRBJ2-5, with D possibly TRBD1 on 5 matching bases. This CDR3 spans 18 amino acids. V dropped 0 bases and J dropped 2 bases, with 19 bases sitting between them. Germline CDR1 is MNHNS and CDR2 is SASEGT. CDR3: CASSEAFRVVKGQETQYF. CDR3 nucleotide sequence: TGTGCCAGCAGTGAAGCTTTCCGCGTCGTTAAGGGGCAAGAGACCCAGTACTTC.

The sample holds many counts of this clonotype. The rearrangement joins TRBV6-1 to TRBJ2-3; the match to TRBD2 covers 11 bases. Trimming took 7 bases from V and 2 from J; bases not matched to a gene: 11. The CDR3 is made up of 17 amino acids. Germline V gene sequence: CDR1 MNHNS, CDR2 SASEGT. The CDR3 sequence is CASTNVAGGINTDTQYF. CDR3 DNA sequence: TGTGCCAGCACCAACGTAGCGGGGGGGATTAACACAGATACGCAGTATTTT.

This chain connects TRBV5-5 to TRBJ1-4; 10 nucleotides match TRBD1. J gave up 10 bases and V 3 bases, and 3 bases lay outside the gene matches. There are 13 residues in the CDR3. Germline loops: CDR1 SGHKS, CDR2 YYEKEE (reference sequence). The CDR3 bases are TGTGCCAGCAGCTGGGACAGGGGTGGAAAACTGTTTTTT. Residues: CASSWDRGGKLFF.

This clonotype has more than one count but fewer than ten. This rearrangement joins TRBV11-2 to TRBJ2-3; 7 nucleotides agree with TRBD2. V lost 1 base to trimming and J lost 5 bases; unmatched junction nucleotides: 15. Germline V gives CDR1 SGHAT, CDR2 FQNNGV. The CDR3 is made up of 18 amino acids. The CDR3 sequence is CASSLVGGQRDWKDTQYF. The CDR3 DNA is TGTGCCAGCAGCTTAGTGGGTGGTCAGCGGGACTGGAAAGATACGCAGTATTTT.

With respect to this clonotype: One end of the junction fails to match germline, which may point to a read error. The V and J genes are TRBV6-1 and TRBJ2-3; D might be TRBD1 or TRBD2, each matching 7 bases. Germline V gives CDR1 MNHNS, CDR2 SASEGT. CDR3 length: 15 amino acids. CDR3 sequence: CASSEVQGTTDMQYF. In DNA, the CDR3 is TGTGCCAGCAGTGAAGTACAGGGGACTACAGATATGCAGTATTTT.

This chain links TRBV30 with TRBJ1-5; D perhaps matches TRBD1 (6 bases). Deletions cut 0 bases from V and 6 bases from J, with 12 bases between. The CDR3 is made up of 14 amino acids. Germline CDR1 is GTSNPN and CDR2 is SVGIG (reference sequence). The CDR3 protein is CAWSVRGGGQPQHF. The CDR3 bases are TGTGCCTGGAGTGTACGAGGGGGGGGTCAGCCCCAGCATTTT.

The chain has TRBV27 and TRBJ1-2; 9 nucleotides match TRBD1. V shed 9 bases, J shed 2 bases, and the junction held 7 bases outside the gene matches. The germline V gene has CDR1 MNHEY and CDR2 SMNVEV (reference sequence). The CDR3 covers 14 residues. The CDR3 reads CASRTGVRNYGYTF. The DNA for the CDR3 is TGTGCCAGTAGGACAGGGGTTCGGAACTATGGCTACACCTTC.

This clonotype was found a few times. The chain is built from TRBV11-1 and TRBJ2-7; TRBD1 agrees at 11 bases. The length of the CDR3 is 15 residues. Germline V CDR1 and CDR2: SGHAT, FQDESV (reference sequence). Unmatched junction bases numbered 6, after V lost 5 bases and J lost 3 bases. The CDR3 protein is CASSPRTGGFYEQYF. The DNA for the CDR3 is TGTGCCAGCAGCCCCCGGACAGGGGGCTTCTACGAGCAGTACTTC.

The sample holds a few counts of this clonotype. The J gene is TRBJ2-7, the V gene TRBV7-2; the match to TRBD2 covers 9 bases. The germline V gene has CDR1 SGHTA and CDR2 FQGNSA. With V trimmed by 3 bases and J by 1 base, 1 base remained unmatched. The CDR3 covers 14 residues. The CDR3 coding sequence is TGTGCCAGCAGCTTTACTAGCGGGTCCTACGAGCAGTACTTC. Protein: CASSFTSGSYEQYF.

The J gene is TRBJ2-3, the V gene TRBV20-1; unclear D gene. Trimming left V 4 bases short and J 3 bases short, with 11 bases between. CDR1 is DFQATT and CDR2 is SNEGSKA in the germline V gene (reference sequence). This CDR3 has 13 residues. DNA of the CDR3: TGCAGTGCTATTATTGGAGAGACAGATACGCAGTATTTT. Protein product: CSAIIGETDTQYF.

The J gene is TRBJ2-3, the V gene TRBV20-1; D uncertain. The CDR3 contains 14 residues. Deletions cut 0 bases from V and 5 bases from J, with 12 bases between. From germline, CDR1 is DFQATT and CDR2 SNEGSKA (reference sequence). The CDR3 DNA follows: TGCAGTGCTAGAGATCAGAACTCTGGAGATACGCAGTATTTT. Its protein product is CSARDQNSGDTQYF.

In this sample, this clonotype turned up a few times. J is TRBJ1-2 and V is TRBV20-1; perhaps TRBD1 as D (5 bases). V lost 0 bases to trimming and J lost 0 bases, with 8 bases between them. This CDR3 is built from 14 residues. Germline V gene lookup returns CDR1 DFQATT and CDR2 SNEGSKA (reference sequence). In nucleotides, the CDR3 is TGCAGTGCTAGAGATTTGACAGCTAACTATGGCTACACCTTC. It specifies CSARDLTANYGYTF.

The chain employs TRBV5-1 and TRBJ2-7, with 8 nucleotides matching TRBD2. The V segment lost 3 bases and the J segment 1 base; nucleotides outside the gene matches: 6. This CDR3 spans 15 amino acids. Germline assignment: CDR1 SGHRS and CDR2 YFSETQ. The CDR3 protein is CASSSRREGSYEQYF. The CDR3 region has the DNA TGCGCCAGCAGCTCCCGACGGGAGGGTTCCTACGAGCAGTACTTC.

This chain links TRBV25-1 with TRBJ2-7; 7 nucleotides match TRBD2. The germline V gene has CDR1 MGHDK and CDR2 SYGVNS. V lost 7 bases, J lost 5 bases, and 8 bases stayed unmatched. This CDR3 is built from 13 residues. CDR3: CASTPGGKDEQYF. CDR3 DNA: TGTGCCAGCACCCCGGGGGGTAAGGACGAGCAGTACTTC.

The J gene is TRBJ2-6, the V gene TRBV7-3; 8 nucleotides align to TRBD2. V lost 5 bases, J lost 0 bases, and 9 bases stayed unmatched. In germline, CDR1 is SGHTA, CDR2 FQGTGA. CDR3 size: 18 residues. CDR3 DNA: TGTGCCAGCAGCACGGGACTAGTGGATTCCTCTGGGGCCAACGTCCTGACTTTC. Protein product: CASSTGLVDSSGANVLTF.

In its sample, this clonotype was seen a few times. This sequence joins TRBV20-1 and TRBJ1-1, with 7 bases that match TRBD1. The V and J ends lost 1 base and 3 bases, in that order; junction bases with no gene match: 8. The germline V gene has CDR1 DFQATT and CDR2 SNEGSKA (reference sequence). The CDR3 is 15 residues long. The CDR3 DNA reads as TGCAGTGCTAGAGGCGGGACAGTGGGGGACACTGAAGCTTTCTTT. As protein: CSARGGTVGDTEAFF.

V and J are TRBV7-9 and TRBJ2-1; 12 nucleotides match TRBD2. V was clipped by 5 bases and J by 0 bases; unmatched bases: 8. The CDR3 consists of 18 residues. Germline lookup yields CDR1 SEHNR and CDR2 FQNEAQ (reference sequence). DNA for the CDR3: TGTGCCAGCAGCCCAGGACGACTAGCGGGGGACTCCTACAATGAGCAGTTCTTC. It specifies CASSPGRLAGDSYNEQFF.

The chain is built from TRBV2 and TRBJ1-3; D is ambiguous. With 1 base removed from V and 0 bases from J, the gap between germline ends came to 10 bases. Germline V gene sequence: CDR1 SNHLY, CDR2 FYNNEI. The length of the CDR3 is 16 residues. The CDR3 sequence: CASSEVMTRSGNTIYF. The CDR3 nucleotides read TGTGCCAGCAGTGAAGTAATGACCCGCTCTGGAAACACCATATATTTT.